This TCR beta chain was recorded in a study of vaccination and CD4 T cells after COVID-19. Study-wide context: In culture, cells were exposed to overlapping spike peptides from SARS-CoV-2, HCoV-NL63, HCoV-OC43 and HCoV-229E.

Concerning this clonotype itself: Its target is not known. Since a much larger clone is just one base distant, this may be a read error.

Treatment of the sample: roughly 11-day PBMC culture with coronavirus spike peptide pools or control peptides (ViraFEST assay). CDR3 length: 14 amino acids. Germline CDR1 and CDR2: SNHLY and FYNNEI. Trimming took 4 bases from V and 9 from J, leaving 16 bases between them. The study sequenced cultured CD4+ T cell DNA using the Oncomine TCR Beta short-read assay. Genomic DNA was drawn out of CD4+ T cells grown in culture. One entry per CDR3 protein, called by TCRdb with MiXCR from the PCR reads. Counted here are over 13,000 distinct CDR3 sequences, roughly 51% occurring once; the ten biggest clones make up less than 15%.

The sequence derives from a human donor who had recovered from COVID-19. The sequenced sample was CD4+ T cells from blood, cultured in vitro. The chain is built from TRBV2 and TRBJ1-5, with a tentative D call TRBD1 (5 bases). CDR3 protein: CASSGEAGRRPQHF. The CDR3 DNA sequence: TGTGCCAGCAGTGGGGAAGCGGGGCGCCGGCCCCAGCATTTT.